These T cell receptor beta chains were read from a single sample in a study of T-cell reconstitution after alpha-beta-depleted transplantation in children. TCRdb processed the PCR reads anew with MiXCR; each CDR3 protein has one entry. Among some 180,000 distinct CDR3 sequences listed, about 6.6% were seen once. The sequencing here drew on PBMCs, taken before TCRalphabeta/CD19-depleted stem cell transplant. These receptors all come from a boy between 2 and 15 years old with acute lymphoblastic leukemia, due to receive a stem cell transplant. The CDR3 runs from the conserved cysteine through the conserved F or W.

v_call cdr3_length cdr3_aa
TRBV7-2 15 CASSPADRYNSPLHF
TRBV5-1 15 CAVKEGAAATDTQYF
TRBV7-2 15 CASSLAGDLAYEQYF
TRBV29-1 14 CSVQQGTSNQPQHF
TRBV4-1 12 CASSHGGGEQFF
TRBV28 14 CASSSDSGQETQYF
TRBV24-1 15 CATSGGRTSRDIQYF
TRBV7-2 12 CASSLGLSEQFF
TRBV20-1 14 CSAPGTSGLYEQYF
TRBV20-1 14 CSATLAGGLNEQFF
TRBV5-1 16 CASSVYASPRGDGYTF
TRBV29-1 11 CSVEDRRGYTF
TRBV28 15 CASSLTHLLSTEAFF
TRBV28 14 CASRPTGTGYEQYF
TRBV3-1 16 CASSPSAGVSYNEQFF
TRBV29-1 15 CSAPLAGAPRGAQYF
TRBV5-6 17 CASSLEGSGTAAGELFF
TRBV28 17 CASSPLYNLGAYNEQFF
TRBV28 16 CASIPPGGSSYNEQFF
TRBV7-9 15 CASSLTSTGANVLTF
TRBV29-1 13 CSERGTFDNEQFF
TRBV11-2 17 CASSLVSAGDLYNEQFF
TRBV20-1 14 CSAQQGTGANVLTF
TRBV13 14 CASAKGSSYNEQFF
TRBV7-9 16 CASIPSTSGLYNEQFF
TRBV12-3/TRBV12-4 13 CASSFGLNYEQYF
TRBV7-8 16 CASSFLDRGLGQPQHF
TRBV10-2 17 CASSPGQGVVGNYGYTF
TRBV29-1 11 CSVENGSEQYF
TRBV7-9 15 CASSSGPRGNTEAFF
TRBV7-2 14 CASSLAGGHDEQYF
TRBV7-9 17 CASSTSRRQREGNEQFF
TRBV4-2 13 CASSQERQSPLHF
TRBV11-2 11 CASSYIYEQYF
TRBV4-2 14 CASSQDRVPGGYTF
TRBV7-2 17 CASSLATSGGRYNEQFF
TRBV6-2/TRBV6-3 15 CASSYLAGGYNEQFF
TRBV3-1 14 CASSPYTGSYEQYF
TRBV29-1 13 CSVEQISSYGYTF
TRBV5-1 15 CASSLGYQSSYEQYF
TRBV5-1 14 CASSTLTSGAEQFF